Each of the 9 T cell receptor beta chains below was sequenced from the same sample in a study of Ad26.COV2.S vaccination and SARS-CoV-2 variants. Generated by immunoSEQ multiplex PCR, the TCRdb table keeps only in-frame clones and is missing some. Here the sample spans approximately 420,000 clones, 88% being singletons. As to treatment: 15 to 20 received Ad26.COV2.S at low or high dose, single or two shots; roughly 5 received placebo; per-sample allocation not given. Following the first vaccine or placebo injection, samples were taken on day 63. Sequenced material: peripheral blood, taken in a trial of Ad26.COV2.S vaccine versus placebo. The receptors come from a person aged 18-60 years who received the Ad26.COV2.S COVID-19 vaccine or a placebo.

The V call is TRBV14, the J call TRBJ1-3; the D is unclear. The V and J ends lost 0 bases and 6 bases respectively, with 15 bases between them. From germline, CDR1 is SGHDN and CDR2 FVKESK. The CDR3 has 16 amino acids. The CDR3 nucleotides read TGTGCCAGCAGCCAAGAGAGGTTCGGCAGAAAAAACACCATATATTTT. It translates to CASSQERFGRKNTIYF. The full variable domain, completed using reference TRBV14 and TRBJ1-3, is EAGVTQFPSHSVIEKGQTVTLRCDPISGHDNLYWYRRVMGKEIKFLLHFVKESKQDESGMPNNRFLAERTGGTYSTLKVQPAELEDSGVYFCASSQERFGRKNTIYFGEGSWLTVV.

The chain links TRBV6-5 to TRBJ2-3, with 8 bases that match TRBD2. Germline assignment: CDR1 MNHEY and CDR2 SVGAGI. The CDR3 consists of 15 residues. Trimming removed 8 bases from V and 2 bases from J; junction bases left unmatched: 9. The DNA of the CDR3 is TGTGCCAGCGCCGACACCGGGGGGGCCACAGATACGCAGTATTTT. Encoded protein: CASADTGGATDTQYF.

The DNA for the CDR3 is TGTGCCAGCAGCTTAGGGGACAGGGGGCTTGGCGAGCAGTACTTC. As protein: CASSLGDRGLGEQYF. The chain recombines TRBV7-6 with TRBJ2-7, with 12 bases identical to TRBD1. The V gene end was trimmed by 1 base and the J gene end by 6 bases; junction bases not matched to a gene: 4. This CDR3 has 15 amino acids. Germline-derived CDR1 and CDR2 are SGHVS and FNYEAQ.

The chain's CDR3 is CASSQDLRRGGQFF. The CDR3, as DNA: TGTGCCAGCAGCCAAGATCTGAGGCGGGGGGGGCAGTTCTTC. The chain links TRBV3-1 (or the pseudogene TRBV3-2) to TRBJ2-1, with 9 bases aligning to TRBD2. Germline CDR1 and CDR2: LGHDT and YNNKEL (reference sequence). The CDR3 consists of 14 residues. The trim removed 0 bases at V and 12 bases at J, leaving 6 bases unmatched.

V and J are TRBV6-4 and TRBJ2-3; the D is unclear. This CDR3 has 11 residues. Trimming left V 7 bases short and J 3 bases short, with 5 bases between. Germline CDR1 and CDR2: MRHNA and SNTAGT. The CDR3 DNA reads TGTGCCAGCAATCGTACAGATACGCAGTATTTT. It encodes CASNRTDTQYF.

The rearrangement joins TRBV3-1 (or the pseudogene TRBV3-2) to TRBJ1-2; 9 bases line up with TRBD1. Trimming cost V 3 bases and J 8 bases; bases outside gene matches: 4. The CDR3 spans 13 residues. CDR1 is LGHDT and CDR2 is YNNKEL in the germline V gene (reference sequence). CDR3 amino acids: CASSQGQGMGYTF. CDR3 DNA sequence: TGTGCCAGCAGCCAGGGACAGGGAATGGGCTACACCTTC.

The CDR3 DNA reads as TGTGCCATCAGAGTCTGGCGGGGGGCCTCCACAGATACGCAGTATTTT. Translating it yields CAIRVWRGASTDTQYF. This rearrangement joins TRBV10-3 to TRBJ2-3; 8 positions match TRBD2. Per germline, CDR1 ENHRY and CDR2 SYGVKD. V lost 6 bases to trimming and J lost 2 bases; unmatched junction nucleotides: 10. The CDR3 consists of 16 residues.

J is TRBJ2-3 and V is TRBV3-1 (or the pseudogene TRBV3-2); the D gene could be TRBD1 or TRBD2 (5 bases each). Trimming left V 4 bases short and J 6 bases short, with 11 bases between. The CDR3 length is 13 residues. The germline CDR1 and CDR2 sequences are LGHDT and YNNKEL (reference sequence). Written as DNA, the CDR3 is TGTGCCAGCAGCCGGGACCAGTGGGATACGCAGTATTTT. Translation gives CASSRDQWDTQYF.

As for this clone: The same CDR3 can be traced to other DNA sequences in this sample. This chain uses TRBV5-1 with TRBJ2-3; 9 nucleotides align to TRBD2. With V trimmed by 0 bases and J by 1 base, 0 bases remained unmatched. The CDR3 covers 15 residues. The germline CDR1 and CDR2 sequences are SGHRS and YFSETQ. The CDR3 protein is CASSLASGGTDTQYF. CDR3 sequence (DNA): TGCGCCAGCAGCTTGGCTAGCGGGGGCACAGATACGCAGTATTTT.